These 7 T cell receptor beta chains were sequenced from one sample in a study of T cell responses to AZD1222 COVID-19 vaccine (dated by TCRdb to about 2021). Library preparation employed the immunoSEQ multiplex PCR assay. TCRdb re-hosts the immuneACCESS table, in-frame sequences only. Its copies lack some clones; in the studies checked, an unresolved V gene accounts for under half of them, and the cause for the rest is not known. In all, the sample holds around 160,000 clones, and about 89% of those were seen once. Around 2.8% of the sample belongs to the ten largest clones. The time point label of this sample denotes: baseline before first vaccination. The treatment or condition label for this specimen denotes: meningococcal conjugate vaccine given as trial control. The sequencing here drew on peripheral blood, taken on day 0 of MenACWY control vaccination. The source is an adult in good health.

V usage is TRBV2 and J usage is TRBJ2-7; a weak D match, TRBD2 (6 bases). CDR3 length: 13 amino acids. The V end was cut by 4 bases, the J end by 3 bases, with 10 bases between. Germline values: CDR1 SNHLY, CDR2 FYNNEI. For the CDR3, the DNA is TGTGCCAGCAGTGCAGGGACTGGCTACGAGCAGTACTTC. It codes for CASSAGTGYEQYF. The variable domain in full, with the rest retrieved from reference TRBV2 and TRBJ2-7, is EPEVTQTPSHQVTQMGQEVILRCVPISNHLYFYWYRQILGQKVEFLVSFYNNEISEKSEIFDDQFSVERPDGSNFTLKIRSTKLEDSAMYFCASSAGTGYEQYFGPGTRLTVT.

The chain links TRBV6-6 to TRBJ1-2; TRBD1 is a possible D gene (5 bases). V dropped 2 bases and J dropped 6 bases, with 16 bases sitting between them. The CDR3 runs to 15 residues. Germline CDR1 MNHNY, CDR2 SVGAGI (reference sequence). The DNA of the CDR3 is TGTGCCAGCAGTTACCGGGACCCTACTGGTAATGGCTACACCTTC. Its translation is CASSYRDPTGNGYTF.

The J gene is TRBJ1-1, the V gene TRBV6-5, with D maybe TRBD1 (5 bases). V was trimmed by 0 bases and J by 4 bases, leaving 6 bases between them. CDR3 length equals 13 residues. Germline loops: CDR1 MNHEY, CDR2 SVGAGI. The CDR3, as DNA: TGTGCCAGCAGTTACTCGAGGGGCACTGAAGCTTTCTTT. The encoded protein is CASSYSRGTEAFF.

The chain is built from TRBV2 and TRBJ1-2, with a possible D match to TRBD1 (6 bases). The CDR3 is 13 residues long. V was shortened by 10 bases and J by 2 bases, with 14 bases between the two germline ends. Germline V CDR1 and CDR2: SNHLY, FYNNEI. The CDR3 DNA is TGTGCCATCTACAGGGTGAGGAACTATGGCTACACCTTC. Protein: CAIYRVRNYGYTF. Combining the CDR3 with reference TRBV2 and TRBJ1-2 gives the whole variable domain EPEVTQTPSHQVTQMGQEVILRCVPISNHLYFYWYRQILGQKVEFLVSFYNNEISEKSEIFDDQFSVERPDGSNFTLKIRSTKLEDSAMYFCAIYRVRNYGYTFGSGTRLTVV.

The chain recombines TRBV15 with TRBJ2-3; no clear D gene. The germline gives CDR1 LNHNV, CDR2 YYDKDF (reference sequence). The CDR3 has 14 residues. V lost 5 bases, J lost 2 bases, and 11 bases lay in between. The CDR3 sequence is CATSRLVSTDTQYF. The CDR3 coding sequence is TGTGCCACCAGCCGATTAGTCTCCACAGATACGCAGTATTTT.

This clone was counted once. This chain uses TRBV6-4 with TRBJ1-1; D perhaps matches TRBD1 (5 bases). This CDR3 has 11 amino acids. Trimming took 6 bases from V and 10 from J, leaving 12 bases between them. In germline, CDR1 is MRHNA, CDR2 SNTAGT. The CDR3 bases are TGTGCCAGCAGGGGGGAGGGAGGAGCTTTCTTT. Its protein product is CASRGEGGAFF.

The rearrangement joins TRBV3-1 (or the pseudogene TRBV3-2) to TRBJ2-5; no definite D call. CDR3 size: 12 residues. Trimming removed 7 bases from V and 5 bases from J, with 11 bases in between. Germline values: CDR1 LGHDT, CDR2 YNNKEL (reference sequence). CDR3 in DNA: TGTGCCAGCACCCGAAGCGAGGAGACCCAGTACTTC. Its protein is CASTRSEETQYF.